The text below deals with one TCR beta chain. This CDR3 has 15 amino acids. Germline CDR1 is GTSNPN and CDR2 is SVGIG (reference sequence). With V trimmed by 2 bases and J by 7 bases, 12 bases remained unmatched. This sample was taken from a study of blood T cell repertoires in COVID-19. Study information: The origin of the acute and convalescent COVID-19 samples was the United States, Italy and Spain.

Per the original data handling: Reference gene primer amplification gave estimated nucleated cell counts. Libraries were prepared by immunoSEQ multiplex PCR; TCRdb keeps only in-frame clonotypes and omits some of them. V and J calls and clone size are given by that table; D and trimming were obtained from the DNA. The sample yields about 250,000 clones, more than 85% seen once. The chain employs TRBV30 and TRBJ1-2; 8 nucleotides match TRBD1. The receptor was derived from a man aged 25-45 years with acute or convalescent COVID-19. Sequenced: peripheral blood. CDR3 coding DNA: TGTGCCTGGAGTTGGGGCAGGGGGCTAACTATTGGCTACACCTTC. Amino acids: CAWSWGRGLTIGYTF.